These 2 T cell receptor beta chains were sequenced from one sample in a study of T cell repertoires in cytomegalovirus infection. These TCRs' antigens remain unknown. One entry per CDR3 protein, called by TCRdb with MiXCR from the reads. The sample shows 340,000 or so distinct CDR3 sequences, around a quarter of them seen only once. This sample comprised cultured PBMCs, obtained from culture after CMV antigen stimulation. The source of these receptors is a human donor in good health (CMV status not recorded). Some clones in this sample may be carry-over from other donors' samples.

V is TRBV6-2 or TRBV6-3 and J is TRBJ2-7; no clear D gene. CDR1 MNHEY and CDR2 SVGEGT come from the germline V gene. This CDR3 has 12 amino acids. Trimming pared 4 bases from V and 6 bases from J, leaving 10 bases between. The CDR3 protein is CASSSVVAEQYF. The CDR3, as DNA: TGTGCCAGCAGTTCCGTCGTTGCCGAGCAGTACTTC.

V and J are TRBV19 and TRBJ1-2; D gene uncertain. The length of the CDR3 is 14 residues. The V end was cut by 3 bases, the J end by 5 bases, with 13 bases between. CDR1 and CDR2 from the germline V gene are LNHDA and SQIVND (reference sequence). The CDR3 loop reads CASSIGQWAYGYTF. CDR3 nucleotides: TGTGCCAGTAGTATTGGCCAATGGGCTTATGGCTACACCTTC.